Presented here are 23 T cell receptor beta chains from one specimen sequenced in a study of blood T cells in healthy people across ages. Primed by a sample-barcoded 5' primer and a J-beta primer mix, a second PCR proceeded for about 6 to 12 cycles. MiXCR, applied by TCRdb to the 5' RACE reads, yields one record per CDR3 protein. In the table there are 550,000 to 700,000 distinct CDR3 sequences, 25% to 30% of which are singletons. Sequencing was performed on blood. The receptor set was obtained from a woman in her 70s in good health.

The genes are TRBV10-3 and TRBJ2-1, with TRBD2 identical over 12 bases. V lost 5 bases to trimming and J lost 3 bases; unmatched junction nucleotides: 5. The CDR3 is 16 residues long. The germline CDR1 and CDR2 sequences are ENHRY and SYGVKD. CDR3 in DNA: TGTGCCATCAGTACTAGCGGGGGGACCCACTACAATGAGCAGTTCTTC. It yields the protein CAISTSGGTHYNEQFF.

This clonotype was observed a few times. The CDR3 protein is CASSFVLGELFF. The CDR3 DNA reads TGTGCCAGCAGCTTTGTGCTGGGGGAGCTGTTTTTT. The chain combines TRBV9 with TRBJ2-2, with D uncertain. There are 12 residues in the CDR3. Trimming pared 4 bases from V and 8 bases from J, leaving 9 bases between. In germline, CDR1 is SGDLS, CDR2 YYNGEE.

V and J are TRBV5-1 and TRBJ1-1; D call uncertain. The CDR3 runs to 14 residues. Trimming cost V 3 bases and J 1 base, with 10 bases left between them. The germline gives CDR1 SGHRS, CDR2 YFSETQ. The CDR3 loop is CASSSLAGNTEAFF. Here the CDR3 DNA reads TGCGCCAGCAGCTCCCTTGCGGGGAACACTGAAGCTTTCTTT.

This clonotype has more than one count but fewer than ten. The chain employs TRBV7-2 and TRBJ2-3, with 8 bases matching TRBD2. The germline V gene has CDR1 SGHTA and CDR2 FQGNSA. With V trimmed by 5 bases and J by 5 bases, 9 bases remained unmatched. The length of the CDR3 is 15 residues. The CDR3 reads CASSRMSGGGDTQYF. The CDR3 DNA sequence: TGTGCCAGCAGCCGAATGAGCGGGGGCGGAGATACGCAGTATTTT.

This clonotype has more than one count but fewer than ten. The V and J genes are TRBV21-1 and TRBJ1-4; the D call in the table, TRBD1, was not verified against the DNA. TRBV21-1 represents a pseudogene. The CDR3 is made up of 19 amino acids. DNA for the CDR3: TGTGCCAGCAGCGCGACCCGACGGGGCGAAATACTAGCTAATGAAAAACTGTTTTTT. Residues: CASSATRRGEILANEKLFF.

This clonotype was found many times. The chain recombines TRBV9 with TRBJ1-1; D is unresolved. V lost 4 bases and J lost 7, with 20 bases in between. This CDR3 has 15 amino acids. Germline V gene sequence: CDR1 SGDLS, CDR2 YYNGEE. CDR3 in amino acids: CASSQTLGRLVEAFF. CDR3 DNA sequence: TGTGCCAGCAGCCAAACCCTAGGACGTTTGGTTGAAGCTTTCTTT. Full variable domain (missing parts from reference TRBV9 and TRBJ1-1): DSGVTQTPKHLITATGQRVTLRCSPRSGDLSVYWYQQSLDQGLQFLIQYYNGEERAKGNILERFSAQQFPDLHSELNLSSLELGDSALYFCASSQTLGRLVEAFFGQGTRLTVV.

In this sample, this clonotype turned up a few times. The V call is TRBV21-1, the J call TRBJ2-5; the table names TRBD1, a call not compared with the DNA. With the DNA end fitting TRBJ2-1 better, the J assignment may be wrong. TRBV21-1 corresponds to a pseudogene. The CDR3 contains 15 residues. Here the CDR3 reads CASSKIWDRGNEQFF. The CDR3 region has the DNA TGTGCCAGCAGCAAGATCTGGGACAGGGGAAATGAGCAGTTCTTC.

Only a few counts were recorded for this clonotype. The chain uses TRBV20-1 and TRBJ2-3; 9 bases align to TRBD2. Unmatched junction bases numbered 10, after V lost 0 bases and J lost 0 bases. The CDR3 has 18 amino acids. Germline V CDR1 and CDR2: DFQATT, SNEGSKA (reference sequence). The CDR3 reads CSARDPARGGVSTDTQYF. DNA for the CDR3: TGCAGTGCTAGAGACCCTGCTCGCGGGGGGGTTAGCACAGATACGCAGTATTTT.

This clonotype was counted only a few times. The rearrangement links TRBV20-1 to TRBJ2-3; 9 positions agree with TRBD2. Germline values: CDR1 DFQATT, CDR2 SNEGSKA (reference sequence). CDR3 length: 16 residues. V was clipped by 0 bases and J by 2 bases; unmatched bases: 6. This CDR3 reads CSARDPTSGHTDTQYF. CDR3 coding DNA: TGCAGTGCTAGAGACCCGACTAGCGGTCACACAGATACGCAGTATTTT.

This clonotype has more than one count but fewer than ten. This chain connects TRBV19 to TRBJ1-2; D is unresolved. Between the trimmed V and J ends, which lost 5 bases and 4 bases, there was a span of 11 bases. Per the germline V gene, CDR1 is LNHDA and CDR2 is SQIVND (reference sequence). The CDR3 has 13 residues. For the CDR3, the DNA is TGTGCCAGTAGTGGGCCGGGTATCTATGGCTACACCTTC. Its translation is CASSGPGIYGYTF.

This clonotype was seen ten or more times. The chain has TRBV7-2 and TRBJ1-5; 8 bases agree with TRBD1. V shed 2 bases, J shed 0 bases, and the junction held 6 bases outside the gene matches. CDR1 SGHTA and CDR2 FQGNSA come from the germline V gene. This CDR3 has 17 residues. The CDR3 DNA sequence: TGTGCCAGCAGCTTAACAGGGGGGTCCAATAGCAATCAGCCCCAGCATTTT. Its protein product is CASSLTGGSNSNQPQHF.

This chain connects TRBV28 to TRBJ2-3; D is uncertain. The CDR3 has 15 amino acids. With 7 bases removed from V and 4 bases from J, the gap between germline ends came to 18 bases. The germline V gene encodes CDR1 MDHEN and CDR2 SYDVKM. CDR3 sequence reads: CASNEGGAAADTQYF. In DNA, the CDR3 is TGTGCCAGCAATGAAGGTGGCGCTGCCGCAGATACGCAGTATTTT.

This clonotype was observed a handful of times. Written as DNA, the CDR3 is TGTGCCAGCAGCGTAGGCGGCAGATATAACACTGAAGCTTTCTTT. Its protein is CASSVGGRYNTEAFF. The V call is TRBV9, the J call TRBJ1-1; D is unresolved. The ends were cut back, 0 bases at V and 2 bases at J, with 11 bases in the middle. Per germline, CDR1 SGDLS and CDR2 YYNGEE. There are 15 residues in the CDR3.

This clonotype was counted only a few times. The rearrangement joins TRBV28 to TRBJ1-1; 8 bases are a match to TRBD1. V dropped 1 base and J dropped 1; count of bases not matched to a gene: 5. The CDR3 consists of 16 residues. Germline lookup yields CDR1 MDHEN and CDR2 SYDVKM. The CDR3 sequence is CASSLLYGTGNTEAFF. CDR3 nucleotides: TGTGCCAGCAGTTTATTGTACGGGACAGGGAACACTGAAGCTTTCTTT.

This clonotype was counted a single time. DNA of the CDR3: TGCAGTGCTAGAGATCAGGGGACCTTCTCACCTAATACGCAGTATTTT. Amino acid sequence: CSARDQGTFSPNTQYF. The gene calls are TRBV20-1 and TRBJ2-3; TRBD1 is a possible D gene (6 bases). V was trimmed by 0 bases and J by 7 bases, leaving 20 bases between them. The CDR3 spans 16 residues. Germline assignment: CDR1 DFQATT and CDR2 SNEGSKA (reference sequence).

The rearrangement links TRBV5-1 to TRBJ1-6, with 7 bases aligning to TRBD1. Trimming at V came to 4 bases and at J to 7 bases, leaving 11 bases not matched to a gene. The CDR3 has 16 amino acids. CDR1 SGHRS and CDR2 YFSETQ come from the germline V gene. The chain's CDR3 is CASSLQGPGGNSPLHF. The DNA for the CDR3 is TGCGCCAGCAGCCTACAGGGGCCTGGTGGGAATTCACCCCTCCACTTT.

J is TRBJ2-6 and V is TRBV19; D may be TRBD2 (5 bases). V was clipped by 6 bases and J by 0 bases, with 15 bases between them. Per the germline V gene, CDR1 is LNHDA and CDR2 is SQIVND (reference sequence). The CDR3 covers 17 residues. DNA for the CDR3: TGTGCCAGTAGCCTTCCGGGAAGAAACTCTGGGGCCAACGTCCTGACTTTC. Protein product: CASSLPGRNSGANVLTF.

This clonotype appeared a few times. Mismatch with germline at one junction end may stem from a read error. The chain links TRBV7-2 to TRBJ2-5; 9 bases line up with TRBD2. CDR3 length: 17 residues. The germline V gene has CDR1 SGHTA and CDR2 FQGNSA. The CDR3 region is CASSYPTGGGANNERFF. CDR3 sequence (DNA): TGTGCCAGCAGCTACCCCACGGGCGGGGGGGCGAATAATGAGCGGTTCTTC.

The V call is TRBV6-6, the J call TRBJ1-6; D remains unclear. V was pared by 1 base and J by 11 bases, with 15 bases between. The CDR3 extends over 15 amino acids. Germline V CDR1 and CDR2: MNHNY, SVGAGI (reference sequence). CDR3 DNA: TGTGCCAGCAGTTACTATGGGCCCGACCGGGCACCCCTCCACTTT. This sequence encodes CASSYYGPDRAPLHF.

Comments on this clonotype: An end of the junction differs from the germline gene, which may be a read error. The chain combines TRBV12-3 or TRBV12-4 with TRBJ2-1; D gene uncertain. The CDR3 contains 11 residues. The CDR3 DNA reads as TGCGCCAGCAAGTTCAGCAATGAGCAGTTCTTC. It is translated as CASKFSNEQFF.

This clonotype appeared once. The chain recombines TRBV13 with TRBJ2-5; D remains unclear. Per the germline V gene, CDR1 is PRHDT and CDR2 is FYEKMQ (reference sequence). The CDR3 length is 13 residues. The germline V and J ends were trimmed by 6 bases and 2 bases, with 10 bases remaining between them. The CDR3 DNA reads as TGTGCCAGCAGGTTCGACTGGCAAGAGACCCAGTACTTC. The encoded protein is CASRFDWQETQYF.

This clonotype showed up just a few times. One junction end disagrees with the germline gene, perhaps due to a read error. The chain joins TRBV7-9 to TRBJ2-7; the D is unclear. This CDR3 contains 11 residues. CDR1 is SEHNR, CDR2 FQNEAQ, per germline (reference sequence). The CDR3 reads CASSLDLALFF. The CDR3 DNA is TGTGCCAGCAGCTTAGATTTAGCCTTGTTCTTC.

This clonotype was found a few times. The J gene is TRBJ2-1, the V gene TRBV5-1; weak D call: TRBD2 (6 bases). The V and J ends lost 0 bases and 5 bases respectively, with 9 bases between them. CDR1 is SGHRS, CDR2 YFSETQ, per germline. CDR3 length: 14 amino acids. The CDR3 protein is CASSLVAANNEQFF. The DNA of the CDR3 is TGCGCCAGCAGCTTGGTAGCGGCGAACAATGAGCAGTTCTTC.